This T cell receptor beta chain was found in a study of CXCR3-negative and CXCR3-positive naive CD8 T cells (dated by TCRdb to between 2018 and 2021). In terms of the full investigation: In total, about 150 million TRB reads were obtained, which works out to roughly 1.5 +/- 0.3 million reads per library. For the TRBV-TRBJ cluster analysis, the naive subsets came from 5 donors, while the memory cells came from 3 donors. Diversity and physicochemical repertoire analyses covered under twelve donors pooled from two independent experiments.

TCRdb shows the sequencer as NextSeq 550. The Human TCR Profiling Kit (MiLaboratory) was used to prepare UMI-labeled 5' RACE TRB cDNA libraries. cDNA synthesis used the entire amount of extracted RNA, and PCR amplification then used the entire amount of cDNA produced. Libraries were prepared in parallel with an identical number of PCR cycles. In the source study's methods: With a minimum of two reads required per UMI, MIGEC and MiXCR pulled out about 52,000 +/- 9,100 unique UMI-labeled TRB cDNA molecules from each library. An average of about 40,000 +/- 10,000 functional in-frame TRB CDR3 nucleotide clonotypes without stop codons was found per library. Diversity metrics, including normalized Shannon-Wiener and Chao1, were computed in VDJtools after downsampling to 5000 UMI-labeled TRB molecules per sample. For the central five CDR3 residues, VDJtools calculated physicochemical properties weighted by clonotype size, namely interaction energy, strength, volume and Kidera factor 4. Following TCRdb reprocessing, every CDR3 protein sequence forms one entry, and DNA is not provided. The V and J calls, along with clone size, are taken from TCRdb and not from the paper's own processing. The sample table records around 52,000 distinct CDR3 sequences. The ten largest make up 23% of the sample.

Measured from the cysteine to the phenylalanine, the CDR3 is 16 residues long. No DNA accompanies this entry. CDR1 SGHVS and CDR2 FNYEAQ are derived from the germline V gene. General study outcomes and caveats: Both naive subsets had comparably high repertoire diversity, while memory CD8+ T cells had much lower repertoire diversity. Surface CD5, linked to self-reactivity in mice, was comparable between naive subsets; TCR interaction strength was therefore also inferred from TRB CDR3 physicochemical properties. Freshly isolated PBMCs were used for most assays because CXCR3 expression partially decreased after cryopreservation. Within the same donor, TRBV-TRBJ usage looked similar between naive CXCR3-negative and CXCR3-positive cells, but memory cells had distinct patterns.

For each CD8+ T cell subset, flow sorting was done in triplicate, and about 300,000 cells per subset went directly into RLT lysis buffer. Using standard density gradient centrifugation, peripheral blood mononuclear cells were isolated from buffy coats. Total RNA was extracted from sorted cells with an RNeasy Mini Kit. To note about this clonotype: Its antigen has not been determined.

Sequencing was performed on memory CD8+ T cells from blood. The cell subset or site label, as the study defines it: conventional CD8+ memory T cells (TMEM), sorted as controls. This clonotype was obtained from a human donor in good health. Some clones in this sample may be carry-over from other donors' samples. The chain is assembled from TRBV7-6 and TRBJ2-1; no DNA is available, so the TRBD1 call from TCRdb remains unchecked. The CDR3 region: CASSLSTGEIYNEQFF.